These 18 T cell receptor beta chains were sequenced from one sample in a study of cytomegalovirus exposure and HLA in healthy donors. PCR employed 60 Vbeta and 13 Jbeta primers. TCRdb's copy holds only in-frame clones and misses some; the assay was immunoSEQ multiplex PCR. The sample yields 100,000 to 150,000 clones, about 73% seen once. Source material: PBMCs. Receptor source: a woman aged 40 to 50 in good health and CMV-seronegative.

CDR3 DNA sequence: TGCGCCAGCAGCTTGCATTGGGGCGACAACGGCTACGAGCAGTACTTC. As protein: CASSLHWGDNGYEQYF. The V gene is TRBV5-1, the J gene TRBJ2-7; TRBD1 is a possible D gene (5 bases). Germline-derived CDR1 and CDR2 are SGHRS and YFSETQ. V gave up 1 base and J gave up 3 bases, with 17 bases separating them. The CDR3 covers 16 residues.

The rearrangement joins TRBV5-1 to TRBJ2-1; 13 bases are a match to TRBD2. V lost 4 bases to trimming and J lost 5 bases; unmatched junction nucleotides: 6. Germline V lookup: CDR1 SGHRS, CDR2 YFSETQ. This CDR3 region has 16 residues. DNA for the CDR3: TGCGCCAGCAGCGAAACCGGGACTAGCGGGAACAATGAGCAGTTCTTC. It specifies CASSETGTSGNNEQFF.

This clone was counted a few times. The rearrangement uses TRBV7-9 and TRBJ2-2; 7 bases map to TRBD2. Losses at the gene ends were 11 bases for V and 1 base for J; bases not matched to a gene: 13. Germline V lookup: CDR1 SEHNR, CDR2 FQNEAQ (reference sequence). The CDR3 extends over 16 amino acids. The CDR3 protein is CASTRREIGNTGELFF. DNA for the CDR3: TGTGCCTCTACTCGGCGGGAGATAGGGAACACCGGGGAGCTGTTTTTT.

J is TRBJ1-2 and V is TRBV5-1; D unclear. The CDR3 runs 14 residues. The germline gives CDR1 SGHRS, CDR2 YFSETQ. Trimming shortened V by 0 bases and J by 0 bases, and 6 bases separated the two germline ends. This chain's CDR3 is CASSLDRSNYGYTF. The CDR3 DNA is TGCGCCAGCAGCTTGGATCGTTCTAACTATGGCTACACCTTC.

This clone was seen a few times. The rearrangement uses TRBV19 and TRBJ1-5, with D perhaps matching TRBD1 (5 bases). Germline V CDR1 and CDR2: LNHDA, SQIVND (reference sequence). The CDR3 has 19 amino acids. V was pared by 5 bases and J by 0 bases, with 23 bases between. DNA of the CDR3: TGTGCCAGTAGTTCTTCGACAGATAACTATCTCTATAGCAATCAGCCCCAGCATTTT. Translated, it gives CASSSSTDNYLYSNQPQHF. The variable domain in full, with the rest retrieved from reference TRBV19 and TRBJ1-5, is DGGITQSPKYLFRKEGQNVTLSCEQNLNHDAMYWYRQDPGQGLRLIYYSQIVNDFQKGDIAEGYSVSREKKESFPLTVTSAQKNPTAFYLCASSSSTDNYLYSNQPQHFGDGTRLSIL.

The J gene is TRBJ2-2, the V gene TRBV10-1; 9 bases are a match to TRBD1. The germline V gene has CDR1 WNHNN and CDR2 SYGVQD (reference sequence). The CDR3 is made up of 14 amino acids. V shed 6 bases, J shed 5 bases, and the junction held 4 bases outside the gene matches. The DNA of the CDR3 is TGCGCCAGCAGCCAGACAGGGGGGACCGGGGAGCTGTTTTTT. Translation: CASSQTGGTGELFF.

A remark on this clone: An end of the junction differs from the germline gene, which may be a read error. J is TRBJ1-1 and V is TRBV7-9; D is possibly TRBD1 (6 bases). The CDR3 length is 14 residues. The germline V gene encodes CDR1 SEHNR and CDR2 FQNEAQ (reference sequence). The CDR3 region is CSSSQQGRNTEAFF. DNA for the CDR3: TGTTCCAGCAGCCAACAGGGCCGGAACACTGAAGCTTTCTTT.

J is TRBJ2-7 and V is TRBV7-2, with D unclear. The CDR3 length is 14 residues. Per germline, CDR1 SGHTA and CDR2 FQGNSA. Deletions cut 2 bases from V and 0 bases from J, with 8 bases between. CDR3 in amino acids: CASSLIRDSYEQYF. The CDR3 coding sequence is TGTGCCAGCAGCTTAATCCGCGACTCCTACGAGCAGTACTTC.

The CDR3 reads CASSLGGEQYF. In DNA, the CDR3 is TGTGCCAGCAGCCTCGGGGGCGAGCAGTACTTC. The V gene is TRBV4-2, the J gene TRBJ2-7; D possibly corresponds to TRBD2 (6 bases). This CDR3 comprises 11 residues. Trimming cost V 4 bases and J 6 bases, with 7 bases left between them. Per the germline V gene, CDR1 is LGHNA and CDR2 is YNFKEQ.

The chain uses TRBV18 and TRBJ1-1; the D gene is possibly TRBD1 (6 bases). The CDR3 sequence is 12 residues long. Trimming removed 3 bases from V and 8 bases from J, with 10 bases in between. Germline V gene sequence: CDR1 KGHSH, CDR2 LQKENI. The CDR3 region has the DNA TGTGCCAGCTCACCGGGACAAGCCGAAGCTTTCTTT. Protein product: CASSPGQAEAFF.

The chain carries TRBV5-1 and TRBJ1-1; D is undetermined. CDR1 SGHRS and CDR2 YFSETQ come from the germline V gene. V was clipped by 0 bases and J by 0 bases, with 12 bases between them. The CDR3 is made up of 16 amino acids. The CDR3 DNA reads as TGCGCCAGCAGCTTGGGGGCCCCGGCTGTGAACACTGAAGCTTTCTTT. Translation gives CASSLGAPAVNTEAFF.

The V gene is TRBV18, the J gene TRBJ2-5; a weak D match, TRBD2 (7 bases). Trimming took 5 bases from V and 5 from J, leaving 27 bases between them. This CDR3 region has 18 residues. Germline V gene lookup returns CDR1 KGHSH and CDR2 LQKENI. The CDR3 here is CASSMRDQGREKMETQYF. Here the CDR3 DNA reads TGTGCCAGCTCAATGAGGGACCAGGGGCGGGAGAAGATGGAGACCCAGTACTTC.

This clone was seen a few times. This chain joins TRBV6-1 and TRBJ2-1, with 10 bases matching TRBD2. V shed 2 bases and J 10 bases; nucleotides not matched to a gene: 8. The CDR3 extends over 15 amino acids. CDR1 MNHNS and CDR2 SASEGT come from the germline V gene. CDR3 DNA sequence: TGTGCCAGCAGTGAAAAGGCTAGCGGGAGTCACGAGCAGTTCTTC. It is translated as CASSEKASGSHEQFF.

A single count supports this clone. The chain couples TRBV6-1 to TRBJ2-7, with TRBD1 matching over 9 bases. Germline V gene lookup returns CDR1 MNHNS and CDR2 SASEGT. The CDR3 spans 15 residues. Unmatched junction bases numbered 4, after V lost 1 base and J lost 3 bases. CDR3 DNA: TGTGCCAGCAGTGAAGGCGGGACAGGGTACTACGAGCAGTACTTC. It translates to CASSEGGTGYYEQYF.

The DNA for the CDR3 is TGCGCCAGCACCGTCACCGGGACAGGGGTGGGCAATGAGCAGTTCTTC. Its translation is CASTVTGTGVGNEQFF. V is TRBV5-1 and J is TRBJ2-1; 10 nucleotides agree with TRBD1. The V and J ends lost 6 bases and 6 bases, in that order; junction bases with no gene match: 12. CDR3 length equals 16 residues. Looked up from germline, CDR1 is SGHRS and CDR2 is YFSETQ.

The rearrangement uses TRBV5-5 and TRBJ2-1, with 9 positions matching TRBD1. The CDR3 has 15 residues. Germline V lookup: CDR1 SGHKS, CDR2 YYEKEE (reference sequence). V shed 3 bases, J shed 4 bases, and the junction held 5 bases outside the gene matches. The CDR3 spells CASSSPDRGYNEQFF. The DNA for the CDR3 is TGTGCCAGCAGCTCCCCGGACAGGGGTTACAATGAGCAGTTCTTC. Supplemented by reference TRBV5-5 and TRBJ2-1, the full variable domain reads DAGVTQSPTHLIKTRGQQVTLRCSPISGHKSVSWYQQVLGQGPQFIFQYYEKEERGRGNFPDRFSARQFPNYSSELNVNALLLGDSALYLCASSSPDRGYNEQFFGPGTRLTVL.

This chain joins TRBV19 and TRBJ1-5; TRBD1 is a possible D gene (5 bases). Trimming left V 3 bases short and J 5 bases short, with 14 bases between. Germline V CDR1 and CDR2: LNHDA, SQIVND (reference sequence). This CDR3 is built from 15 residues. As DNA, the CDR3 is TGTGCCAGTAGTATCAACCGGGGGGGAGATCAGCCCCAGCATTTT. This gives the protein CASSINRGGDQPQHF.

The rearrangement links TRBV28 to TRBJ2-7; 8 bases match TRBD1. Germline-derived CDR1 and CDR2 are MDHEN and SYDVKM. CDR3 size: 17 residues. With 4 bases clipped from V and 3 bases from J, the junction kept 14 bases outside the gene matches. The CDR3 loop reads CASSSSGQGAFSYEQYF. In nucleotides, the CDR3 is TGTGCCAGCAGTTCGAGCGGGCAGGGGGCGTTTAGCTACGAGCAGTACTTC.